The clone carrying this TCR beta chain was detected a few times. The data were obtained in a study of human T cells and chemical hapten exposure. Each CDR3 protein gets one entry after TCRdb re-called the RACE reads with MiXCR. The sample holds more than 75,000 distinct CDR3 sequences; approximately 8% are singletons and the top ten take approximately 1.5%. Specified time point: healthy volunteer bleed at 6 weeks. Unfractionated whole blood yielded total RNA. V lost 6 bases and J lost 8; bases outside the gene matches: 1. The CDR3 sequence is 11 residues long. Germline lookup yields CDR1 SQVTM and CDR2 ANQGSEA.

This clonotype was sampled from a male donor in good health. Some clones in this sample may be carry-over from other donors' samples. J is TRBJ1-1 and V is TRBV29-1, with 12 bases that match TRBD1. Specimen: whole blood. In nucleotides, the CDR3 is TGCAGCGTCGGGACAGGGGGCGAAGCTTTCTTT. It is translated as CSVGTGGEAFF.